Presented here are 18 T cell receptor beta chains from one specimen sequenced in a study of T cell changes during pregnancy in multiple sclerosis. Assay used: immunoSEQ multiplex PCR; TCRdb lists only in-frame clones, some missing. The table shows tens of thousands of clones, with more than 90% occurring only once. Here the sequenced sample was peripheral blood, taken in the first trimester of pregnancy. These TCRs come from a female donor in good health, enrolled as a control in a pregnancy study.

This chain uses TRBV7-2 with TRBJ2-1; D may be TRBD2 (5 bases). Germline CDR1 is SGHTA and CDR2 is FQGNSA. Trimming cost V 3 bases and J 4 bases, with 13 bases left between them. The length of the CDR3 is 15 residues. In DNA form, the CDR3 reads TGTGCCAGCAGCTTGGGGAGCGGACTTTACAATGAGCAGTTCTTC. Its translation is CASSLGSGLYNEQFF.

The V call is TRBV4-1, the J call TRBJ2-5, with D unclear. Germline V CDR1 and CDR2: MGHRA, YSYEKL. The CDR3 has 16 amino acids. Deletions cut 1 base from V and 3 bases from J, with 15 bases between. The CDR3 DNA reads as TGCGCCAGCAGCCAAGTTATTGCTACTCGGGAAGAGACCCAGTACTTC. Protein sequence: CASSQVIATREETQYF.

This rearrangement joins TRBV7-9 to TRBJ2-3; 13 bases map to TRBD2. The CDR3 consists of 15 residues. The junction had 3 bases not matched to a gene; V was cut back by 5 bases and J by 4 bases. Looked up from germline, CDR1 is SEHNR and CDR2 is FQNEAQ (reference sequence). The DNA for the CDR3 is TGTGCCAGCAGCCTACTAGCGGGAGGGGCAGATACGCAGTATTTT. This translates into CASSLLAGGADTQYF.

This clone showed up just a few times. The CDR3 bases are TGTGCCAGCAGTCACAGGGACGAGCAGTACTTC. Protein product: CASSHRDEQYF. The chain is built from TRBV27 and TRBJ2-7; a possible D gene is TRBD1 (6 bases). Germline V gives CDR1 MNHEY, CDR2 SMNVEV (reference sequence). The germline V and J ends were trimmed by 5 bases and 5 bases, with 7 bases remaining between them. CDR3 size: 11 residues.

A single count supports this clone. The rearrangement links TRBV4-2 to TRBJ2-2, with 12 bases identical to TRBD2. The CDR3 is 18 residues long. V lost 8 bases to trimming and J lost 1 base; unmatched junction nucleotides: 11. Germline loops: CDR1 LGHNA, CDR2 YNFKEQ. Here the CDR3 reads CASQRTSGEGWNTGELFF. DNA for the CDR3: TGTGCCAGCCAGAGGACTAGCGGGGAGGGCTGGAACACCGGGGAGCTGTTTTTT.

This rearrangement joins TRBV7-9 to TRBJ1-1; D unclear. The germline V gene encodes CDR1 SEHNR and CDR2 FQNEAQ (reference sequence). The CDR3 is 13 amino acids. Trimming cost V 6 bases and J 1 base, with 9 bases left between them. The DNA for the CDR3 is TGTGCCAGCAGTTTCGACTGGAACACTGAAGCTTTCTTT. Residues: CASSFDWNTEAFF.

This chain connects TRBV10-3 to TRBJ2-7; 9 bases match TRBD1. The germline gives CDR1 ENHRY, CDR2 SYGVKD. J gave up 2 bases and V 4 bases, and 3 bases lay outside the gene matches. This CDR3 spans 14 amino acids. The CDR3 loop reads CAISGGQGPYEQYF. CDR3 nucleotide sequence: TGTGCCATCAGTGGGGGACAGGGCCCCTACGAGCAGTACTTC.

The chain carries TRBV4-3 and TRBJ2-1; D is uncertain. This CDR3 contains 14 residues. The germline V gene has CDR1 LGHNA and CDR2 YSLEER. Trimming took off 4 bases at V and 7 bases at J, with 14 bases between the two ends. The CDR3 is CASSRRDFLNEQFF. The CDR3 DNA follows: TGCGCCAGCAGCCGAAGAGATTTCCTAAATGAGCAGTTCTTC.

This clone was seen just once. The rearrangement uses TRBV6-6 and TRBJ1-1, with D perhaps TRBD1 (5 bases). CDR1 and CDR2 from the germline V gene are MNHNY and SVGAGI (reference sequence). The CDR3 loop spans 15 amino acids. Deletions cut 10 bases from V and 3 bases from J, with 21 bases between. The CDR3 reads CATTPGGGDDTEAFF. The CDR3 nucleotides read TGTGCCACCACTCCTGGGGGAGGGGATGACACTGAAGCTTTCTTT.

CDR3 residues: CASSMAGGPNNQPQHF. CDR3 sequence (DNA): TGTGCCAGCAGTATGGCAGGGGGTCCGAACAATCAGCCCCAGCATTTT. The V and J genes are TRBV27 and TRBJ1-5, with TRBD1 matching 7 bases. CDR1 and CDR2 (germline): MNHEY, SMNVEV (reference sequence). V gave up 5 bases and J gave up 3 bases; unmatched junction bases: 10. The CDR3 runs to 16 residues.

The chain couples TRBV5-1 to TRBJ1-1, with D unclear. CDR3 length: 14 residues. Trimming removed 1 base at V and 5 bases at J, with 12 bases between. Germline V CDR1 and CDR2: SGHRS, YFSETQ. Here the CDR3 DNA reads TGCGCCAGCAGCTTGTGGGAGCAAGGGACTGAAGCTTTCTTT. It is translated as CASSLWEQGTEAFF.

In nucleotides, the CDR3 is TGTGCCAGCAGGAGCCGATTTTCTAGGGGGACAGGGGTCCCGAATCAGCCCCAGCATTTT. As protein: CASRSRFSRGTGVPNQPQHF. The chain uses TRBV21-1 and TRBJ1-5; the table's TRBD1 call for D was not verified on the DNA. TRBV21-1 represents a pseudogene. The CDR3 length is 20 residues.

The J gene is TRBJ2-3, the V gene TRBV14; the D gene is possibly TRBD2 (6 bases). This CDR3 spans 13 amino acids. V lost 4 bases and J 3 bases, leaving 8 bases between the germline ends. The germline V gene has CDR1 SGHDN and CDR2 FVKESK. CDR3 bases: TGTGCCAGCAGCCGCCGGGGGACAGATACGCAGTATTTT. Residues: CASSRRGTDTQYF.

This clone occurred a few times. J is TRBJ1-1 and V is TRBV10-3; no reliable D call. The CDR3 is 13 residues long. V lost 4 bases, J lost 1 base, and 7 bases lay in between. Germline lookup yields CDR1 ENHRY and CDR2 SYGVKD. The CDR3 spells CAISAVANTEAFF. The CDR3 nucleotides are TGTGCCATCAGTGCAGTAGCGAACACTGAAGCTTTCTTT.

The genes are TRBV5-5 and TRBJ2-3, with unresolved D. Germline CDR1 and CDR2: SGHKS and YYEKEE (reference sequence). This CDR3 is built from 15 residues. V was shortened by 5 bases and J by 2 bases, with 15 bases between the two germline ends. The CDR3 region has the DNA TGTGCCAGCAGTCTCCAGGATTTACTCACAGATACGCAGTATTTT. Protein: CASSLQDLLTDTQYF.

This chain connects TRBV5-1 to TRBJ1-2, with 7 bases fitting TRBD1. Germline V gene data show CDR1 as SGHRS and CDR2 as YFSETQ. The junction had 6 bases not matched to a gene; V was cut back by 5 bases and J by 8 bases. The CDR3 totals 12 residues. In DNA, the CDR3 is TGCGCCAGCAGTATAGACAGGGCGGGCTACACCTTC. This encodes CASSIDRAGYTF.

The V gene is TRBV6-1, the J gene TRBJ2-7, with TRBD2 as a possible D gene (6 bases). V gave up 6 bases and J gave up 0 bases, with 15 bases separating them. CDR3 length equals 15 residues. Germline CDR1 is MNHNS and CDR2 is SASEGT. The CDR3, as DNA: TGTGCCAGCAGGCTAAATCTAGCGCACTCCTACGAGCAGTACTTC. Protein: CASRLNLAHSYEQYF.

V usage is TRBV9 and J usage is TRBJ1-2; D perhaps matches TRBD1 (5 bases). Germline V lookup: CDR1 SGDLS, CDR2 YYNGEE. The CDR3 is made up of 14 amino acids. V lost 4 bases and J lost 0, with 10 bases in between. In nucleotides, the CDR3 is TGTGCCAGCAGCTCCCAGGGTTCTAACTATGGCTACACCTTC. The encoded protein is CASSSQGSNYGYTF.